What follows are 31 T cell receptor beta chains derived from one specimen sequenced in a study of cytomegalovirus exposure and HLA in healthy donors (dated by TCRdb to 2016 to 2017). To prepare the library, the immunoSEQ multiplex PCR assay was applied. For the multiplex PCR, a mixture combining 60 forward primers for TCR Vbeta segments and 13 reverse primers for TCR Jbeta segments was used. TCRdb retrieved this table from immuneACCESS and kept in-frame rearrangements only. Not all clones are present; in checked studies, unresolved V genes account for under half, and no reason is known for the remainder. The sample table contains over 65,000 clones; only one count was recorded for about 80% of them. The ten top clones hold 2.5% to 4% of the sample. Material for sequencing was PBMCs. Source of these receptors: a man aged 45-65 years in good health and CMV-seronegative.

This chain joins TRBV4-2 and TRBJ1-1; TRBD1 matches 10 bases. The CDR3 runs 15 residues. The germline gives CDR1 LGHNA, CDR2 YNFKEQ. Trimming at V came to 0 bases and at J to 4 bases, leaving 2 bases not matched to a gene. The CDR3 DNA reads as TGTGCCAGCAGCCAAGAGGACAGGGGGGCCACTGAAGCTTTCTTT. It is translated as CASSQEDRGATEAFF.

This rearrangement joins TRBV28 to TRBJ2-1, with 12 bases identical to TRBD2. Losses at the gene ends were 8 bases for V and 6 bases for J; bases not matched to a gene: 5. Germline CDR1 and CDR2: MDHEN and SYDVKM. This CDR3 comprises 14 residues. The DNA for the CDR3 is TGTGCCAGCCGTAGACTAGCGGGGGTCAATGAGCAGTTCTTC. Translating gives CASRRLAGVNEQFF. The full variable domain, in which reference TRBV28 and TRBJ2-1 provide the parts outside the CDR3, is DVKVTQSSRYLVKRTGEKVFLECVQDMDHENMFWYRQDPGLGLRLIYFSYDVKMKEKGDIPEGYSVSREKKERFSLILESASTNQTSMYLCASRRLAGVNEQFFGPGTRLTVL.

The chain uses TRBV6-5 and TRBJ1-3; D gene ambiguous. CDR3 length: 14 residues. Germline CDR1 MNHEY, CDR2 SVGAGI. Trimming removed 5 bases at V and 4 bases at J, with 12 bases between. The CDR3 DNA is TGTGCCAGCAGTGAGGGAGGATTCGGAAACACCATATATTTT. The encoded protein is CASSEGGFGNTIYF.

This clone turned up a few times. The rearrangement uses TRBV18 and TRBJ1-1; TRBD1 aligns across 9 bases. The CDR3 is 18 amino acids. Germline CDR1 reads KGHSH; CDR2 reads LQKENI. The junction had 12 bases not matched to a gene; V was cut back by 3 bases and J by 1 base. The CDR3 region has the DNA TGTGCCAGCTCACCGGTGTACCGGACAGGGGAGAGGAACACTGAAGCTTTCTTT. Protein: CASSPVYRTGERNTEAFF.

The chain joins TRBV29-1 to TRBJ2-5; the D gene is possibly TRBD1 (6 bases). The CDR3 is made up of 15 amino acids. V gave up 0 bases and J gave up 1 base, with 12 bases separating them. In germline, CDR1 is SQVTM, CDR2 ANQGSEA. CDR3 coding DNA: TGCAGCGTTGAAGAGACAGGTCTGCTCCAAGAGACCCAGTACTTC. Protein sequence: CSVEETGLLQETQYF.

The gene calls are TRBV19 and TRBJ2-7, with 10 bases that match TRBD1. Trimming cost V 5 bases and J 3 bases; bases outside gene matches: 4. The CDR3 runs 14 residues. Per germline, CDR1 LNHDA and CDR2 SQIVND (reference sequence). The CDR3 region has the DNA TGTGCCAGTAGTTACCGGGACAGGGGCTACGAGCAGTACTTC. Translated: CASSYRDRGYEQYF.

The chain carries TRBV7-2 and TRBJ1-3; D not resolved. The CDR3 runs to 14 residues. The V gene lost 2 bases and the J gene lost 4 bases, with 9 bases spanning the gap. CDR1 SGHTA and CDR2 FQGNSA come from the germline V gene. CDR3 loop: CASSLPMTGNTIYF. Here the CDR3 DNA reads TGTGCCAGCAGCTTACCCATGACAGGAAACACCATATATTTT.

This CDR3 is CASSPGIGGYTF. CDR3 DNA: TGTGCCAGCAGTCCAGGGATCGGAGGCTACACCTTC. The gene calls are TRBV27 and TRBJ1-2, with D maybe TRBD1 (5 bases). Per the germline V gene, CDR1 is MNHEY and CDR2 is SMNVEV (reference sequence). Trimming took off 5 bases at V and 8 bases at J, with 12 bases between the two ends. The CDR3 spans 12 residues.

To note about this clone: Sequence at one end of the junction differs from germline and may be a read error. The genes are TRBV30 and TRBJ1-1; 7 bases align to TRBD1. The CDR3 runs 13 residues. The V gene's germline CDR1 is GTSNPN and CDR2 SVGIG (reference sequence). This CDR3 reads CARNRQGHTEAFF. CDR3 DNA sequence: TGCGCCCGTAATCGACAGGGTCACACTGAAGCTTTCTTT.

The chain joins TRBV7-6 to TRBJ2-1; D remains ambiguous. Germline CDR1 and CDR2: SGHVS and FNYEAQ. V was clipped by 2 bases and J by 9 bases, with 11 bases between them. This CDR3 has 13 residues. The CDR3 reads CASSLKQNVEQFF. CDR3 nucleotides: TGTGCCAGCAGCTTAAAACAAAATGTTGAGCAGTTCTTC.

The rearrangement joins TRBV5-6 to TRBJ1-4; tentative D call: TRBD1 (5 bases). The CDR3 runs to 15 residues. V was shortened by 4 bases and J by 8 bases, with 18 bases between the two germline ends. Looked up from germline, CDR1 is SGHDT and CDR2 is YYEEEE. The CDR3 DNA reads TGTGCCAGCAGCGCCTCAGGGTGGAATCAGGAAAAACTGTTTTTT. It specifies CASSASGWNQEKLFF.

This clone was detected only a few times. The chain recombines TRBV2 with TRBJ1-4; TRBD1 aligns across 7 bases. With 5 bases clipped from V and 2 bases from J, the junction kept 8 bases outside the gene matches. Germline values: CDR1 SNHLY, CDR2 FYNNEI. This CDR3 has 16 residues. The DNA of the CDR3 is TGTGCCAGCAGTCCCCTAGGAGGGGGCACTAATGAAAAACTGTTTTTT. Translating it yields CASSPLGGGTNEKLFF.

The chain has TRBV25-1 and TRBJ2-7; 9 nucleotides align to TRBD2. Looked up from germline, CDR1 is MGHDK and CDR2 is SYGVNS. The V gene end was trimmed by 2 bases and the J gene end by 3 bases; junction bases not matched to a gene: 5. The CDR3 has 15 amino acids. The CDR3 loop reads CASSEVLAGVYEQYF. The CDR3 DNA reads TGTGCCAGCAGTGAAGTGTTAGCGGGAGTCTACGAGCAGTACTTC.

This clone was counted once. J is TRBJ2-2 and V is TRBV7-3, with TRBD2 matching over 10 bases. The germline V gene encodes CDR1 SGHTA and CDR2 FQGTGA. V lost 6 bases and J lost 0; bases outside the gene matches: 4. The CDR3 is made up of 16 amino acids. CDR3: CASSRSGGANTGELFF. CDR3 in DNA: TGTGCCAGCAGTCGGAGCGGGGGGGCGAACACCGGGGAGCTGTTTTTT.

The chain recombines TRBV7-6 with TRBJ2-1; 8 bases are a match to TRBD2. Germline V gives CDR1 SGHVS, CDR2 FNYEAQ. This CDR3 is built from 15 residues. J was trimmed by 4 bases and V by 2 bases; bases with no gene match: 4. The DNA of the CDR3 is TGTGCCAGCAGCTTAACTAGCGGCCTATACAATGAGCAGTTCTTC. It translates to CASSLTSGLYNEQFF. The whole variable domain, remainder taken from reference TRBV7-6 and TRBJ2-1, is GAGVSQSPRYKVTKRGQDVALRCDPISGHVSLYWYRQALGQGPEFLTYFNYEAQQDKSGLPNDRFSAERPEGSISTLTIQRTEQRDSAMYRCASSLTSGLYNEQFFGPGTRLTVL.

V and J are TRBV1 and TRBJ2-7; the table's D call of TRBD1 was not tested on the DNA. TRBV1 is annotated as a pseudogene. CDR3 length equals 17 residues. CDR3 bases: TGCACCAGCAGCCAAGATCACAGGACAGGGGGCAGTTACGAGCAGTACTTC. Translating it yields CTSSQDHRTGGSYEQYF.

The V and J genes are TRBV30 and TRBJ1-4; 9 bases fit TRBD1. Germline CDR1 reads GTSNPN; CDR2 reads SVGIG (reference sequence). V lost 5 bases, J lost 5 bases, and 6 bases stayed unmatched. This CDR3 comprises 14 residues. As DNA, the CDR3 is TGTGCCTGGGGGACCGGGACAGGGAATGAAAAACTGTTTTTT. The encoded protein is CAWGTGTGNEKLFF.

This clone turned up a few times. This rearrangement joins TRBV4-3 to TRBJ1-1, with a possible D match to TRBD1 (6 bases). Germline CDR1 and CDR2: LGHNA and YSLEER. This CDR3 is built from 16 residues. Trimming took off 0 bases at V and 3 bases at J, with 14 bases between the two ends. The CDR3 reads CASSQDSQGHYTEAFF. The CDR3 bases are TGCGCCAGCAGCCAAGATAGTCAGGGGCACTACACTGAAGCTTTCTTT.

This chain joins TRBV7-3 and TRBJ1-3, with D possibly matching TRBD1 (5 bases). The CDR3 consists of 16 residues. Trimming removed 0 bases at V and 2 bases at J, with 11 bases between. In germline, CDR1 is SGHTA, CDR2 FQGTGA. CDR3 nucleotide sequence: TGTGCCAGCAGCTTAACTAGACAGTCCGCTGGAAACACCATATATTTT. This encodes CASSLTRQSAGNTIYF.

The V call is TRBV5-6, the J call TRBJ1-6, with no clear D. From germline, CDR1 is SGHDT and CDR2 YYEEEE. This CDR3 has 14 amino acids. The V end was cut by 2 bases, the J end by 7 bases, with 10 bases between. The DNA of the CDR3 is TGTGCCAGCAGCTTCGGAGGGAGGAATTCACCCCTCCACTTT. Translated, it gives CASSFGGRNSPLHF.

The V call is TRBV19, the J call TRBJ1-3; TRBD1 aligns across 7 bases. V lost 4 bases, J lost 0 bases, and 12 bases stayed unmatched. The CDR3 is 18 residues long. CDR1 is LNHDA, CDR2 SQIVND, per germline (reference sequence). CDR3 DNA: TGTGCCAGTAGTACACCGGACAGGAGGTTCCTCTCTGGAAACACCATATATTTT. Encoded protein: CASSTPDRRFLSGNTIYF.

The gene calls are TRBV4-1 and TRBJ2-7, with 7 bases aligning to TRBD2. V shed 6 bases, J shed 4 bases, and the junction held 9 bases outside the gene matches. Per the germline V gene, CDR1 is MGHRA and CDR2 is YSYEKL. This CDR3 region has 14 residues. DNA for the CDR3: TGCGCCAGCAGTTCATCAAGGGAGGGTTACGAGCAGTACTTC. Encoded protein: CASSSSREGYEQYF.

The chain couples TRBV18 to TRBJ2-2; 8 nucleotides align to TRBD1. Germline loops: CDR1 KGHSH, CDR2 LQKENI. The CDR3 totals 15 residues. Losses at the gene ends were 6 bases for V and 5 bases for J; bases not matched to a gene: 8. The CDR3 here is CASSLGQGSTGELFF. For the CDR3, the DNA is TGTGCCAGCTCCCTCGGACAGGGCTCAACCGGGGAGCTGTTTTTT.

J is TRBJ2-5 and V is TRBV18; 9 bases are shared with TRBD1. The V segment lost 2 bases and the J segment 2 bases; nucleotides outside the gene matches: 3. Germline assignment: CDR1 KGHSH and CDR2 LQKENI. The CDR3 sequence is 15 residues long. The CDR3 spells CASSPGTGFQETQYF. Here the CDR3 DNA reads TGTGCCAGCTCACCAGGGACAGGGTTTCAAGAGACCCAGTACTTC. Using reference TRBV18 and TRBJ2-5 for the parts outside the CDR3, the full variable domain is NAGVMQNPRHLVRRRGQEARLRCSPMKGHSHVYWYRQLPEEGLKFMVYLQKENIIDESGMPKERFSAEFPKEGPSILRIQQVVRGDSAAYFCASSPGTGFQETQYFGPGTRLLVL.

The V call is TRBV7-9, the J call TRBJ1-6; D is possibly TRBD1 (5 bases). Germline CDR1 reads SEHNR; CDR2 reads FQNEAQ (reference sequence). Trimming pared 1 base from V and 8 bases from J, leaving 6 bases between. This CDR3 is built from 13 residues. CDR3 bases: TGTGCCAGCAGCTTAGAAGGGGATTCACCCCTCCACTTT. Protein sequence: CASSLEGDSPLHF.

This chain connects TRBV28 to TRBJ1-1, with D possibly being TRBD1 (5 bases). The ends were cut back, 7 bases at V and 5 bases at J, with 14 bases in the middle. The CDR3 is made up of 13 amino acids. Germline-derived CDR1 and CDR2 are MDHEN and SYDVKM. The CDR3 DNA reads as TGTGCCAGCAACGGGGGGATGGTAACTGAAGCTTTCTTT. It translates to CASNGGMVTEAFF.

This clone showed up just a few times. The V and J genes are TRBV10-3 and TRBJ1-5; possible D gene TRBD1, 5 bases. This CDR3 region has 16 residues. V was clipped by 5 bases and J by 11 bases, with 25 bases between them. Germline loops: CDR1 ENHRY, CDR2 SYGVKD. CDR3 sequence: CAISSNPDSTNGAQHF. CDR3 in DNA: TGTGCCATCAGTTCAAACCCCGACAGTACCAATGGGGCCCAGCATTTT.

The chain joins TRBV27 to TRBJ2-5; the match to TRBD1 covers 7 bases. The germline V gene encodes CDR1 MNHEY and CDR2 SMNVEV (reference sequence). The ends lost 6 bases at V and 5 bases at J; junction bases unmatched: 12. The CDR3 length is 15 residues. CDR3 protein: CASRGQTGPSETQYF. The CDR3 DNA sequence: TGTGCCAGCAGGGGACAGACAGGACCCAGCGAGACCCAGTACTTC.

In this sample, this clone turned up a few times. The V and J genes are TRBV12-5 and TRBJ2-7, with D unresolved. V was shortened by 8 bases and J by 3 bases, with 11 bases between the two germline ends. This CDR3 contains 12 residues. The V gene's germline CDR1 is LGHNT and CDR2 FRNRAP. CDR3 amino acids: CASSRLNYEQYF. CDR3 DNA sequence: TGTGCTAGTTCCCGGTTGAACTACGAGCAGTACTTC.

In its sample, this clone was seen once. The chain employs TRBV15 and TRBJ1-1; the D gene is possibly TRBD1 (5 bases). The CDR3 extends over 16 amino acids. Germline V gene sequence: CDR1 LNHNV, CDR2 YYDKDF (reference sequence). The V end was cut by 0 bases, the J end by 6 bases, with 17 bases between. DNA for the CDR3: TGTGCCACCAGCAGAGATCGGCTCCGGGGGTTCGCTGAAGCTTTCTTT. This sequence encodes CATSRDRLRGFAEAFF.

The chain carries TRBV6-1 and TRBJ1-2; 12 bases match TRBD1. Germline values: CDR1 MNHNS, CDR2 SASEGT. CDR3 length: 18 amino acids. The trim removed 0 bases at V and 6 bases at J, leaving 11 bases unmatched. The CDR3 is CASSEATHPGQGAHGYTF. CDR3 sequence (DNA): TGTGCCAGCAGTGAAGCGACACATCCGGGACAGGGGGCACATGGCTACACCTTC.